The following is a T cell receptor beta chain sequence with its context. Looked up from germline, CDR1 is LNHDA and CDR2 is SQIVND (reference sequence). V shed 5 bases and J shed 3 bases, with 10 bases lying between them. The CDR3 extends over 13 amino acids. These data originate in a study of OX40 agonist ivuxolimab in advanced cancers. The assay was immunoSEQ multiplex PCR, and TCRdb's table has in-frame clones only and misses some. The sample shows about 53,000 clones, 75% to 80% of them seen only once. The chain carries TRBV19 and TRBJ1-1, with a possible D match to TRBD1 (6 bases). Specimen: CD4+ or CD8+ T cells sorted from blood, collected in a trial of the OX40 agonist ivuxolimab. The sequence came from an adult with an advanced solid tumor such as melanoma, head and neck, liver or kidney cancer. CDR3 loop: CASSSQGHTEAFF. Here the CDR3 DNA reads TGTGCCAGTAGTTCACAGGGCCACACTGAAGCTTTCTTT.